This TCR beta chain was sequenced in a study of shared clonotypes between healthy human individuals. Whole-study results and caveats: Sharing of clonotypes among donors was expected to vary with sequencing depth.

This clone was found once. The antigen is not known. Authors' methods: Filtering differed since immunoSEQ provided only junctions, with no quality scores. The data were produced by immunoSEQ multiplex PCR, yet TCRdb's version contains in-frame clones alone and is incomplete. Clone size and the V and J calls come from that table; the DNA yielded D and trimming. Here the sample spans fewer than 3 million clones, just under 95% being singletons. The CDR3 is made up of 13 amino acids. CDR1 and CDR2 from the germline V gene are SGDLS and YYNGEE. Trimming cost V 2 bases and J 8 bases; bases outside gene matches: 1.

The sample was naive CD4+ T cells from PBMCs. Subset here: CD45RA+ positively selected. This clonotype originated in a man aged 18 to 30 in good health. Some clones in this sample may be carry-over from other donors' samples. The rearrangement joins TRBV9 to TRBJ2-4; TRBD1 matches 10 bases. CDR3 DNA sequence: TGTGCCAGCAGCGTTGGGACAGGGGACATTCAGTACTTC. Amino acids: CASSVGTGDIQYF.